This T cell receptor (beta chain) is from a study of early T cells in non-severe SARS-CoV-2 infection. Whole-study context: The sequenced material was bulk RNA from unsorted whole blood, and its chains were unpaired.

Overall study results and limits: Lookups in VDJdb leaned toward anti-spike CD8 responses and missed private and CD4 specificities.

CDR3 size: 11 residues. Trimming shortened V by 7 bases and J by 1 base, and 4 bases separated the two germline ends. From germline, CDR1 is ENHRY and CDR2 SYGVKD. Molecules of cDNA were individually given unique molecular identifiers that were attached to them. TCRdb independently ran MiXCR on the 5' RACE reads; one entry per CDR3 protein. Seen here are around 44,000 distinct CDR3 sequences, about 7.8% observed once, and the top ten hold about 5.3%. This clonotype was counted ten times or more. What it recognizes is unknown. This TCR came from an adult who was a healthcare worker with PCR-confirmed SARS-CoV-2 infection or an uninfected control (not recorded which). The genes are TRBV10-3 and TRBJ1-1, with D uncertain. The sample comprised whole blood. The CDR3 is CAIKTNTEAFF. In DNA form, the CDR3 reads TGTGCCATCAAGACGAACACTGAAGCTTTCTTT.